A selection of T cell receptor beta chains follows, all from one sample in a study of shared clonotypes between healthy human individuals. Generated by immunoSEQ multiplex PCR, the TCRdb table keeps only in-frame clones and is missing some. Among about 1,900,000 clones listed, just under 95% were seen once. Sequenced: naive CD8+ T cells sorted from blood. Receptor source: a man younger than 35 in good health. Both conserved end residues are part of each CDR3. Each record gives: CDR3 DNA, CDR3 protein, clone size, D gene, V gene, J gene. The D gene is left open where the match is weak. Some rows have no size entry. The others give once, few or many, or a class for an expanded clone.

CDR3nt: TGTGCCAGCAGCTTAGGAGGACAGGGAATTTCCTACGAGCAGTACTTC
CDR3aa: CASSLGGQGISYEQYF
abundance: -
d_gene: TRBD1
v_gene: TRBV13
j_gene: TRBJ2-7

CDR3nt: TGTGCCAGCAGTGAACAGGTAGCGGGGGGACGAGAGACCCAGTACTTC
CDR3aa: CASSEQVAGGRETQYF
abundance: -
d_gene: TRBD2
v_gene: TRBV2
j_gene: TRBJ2-5

CDR3nt: TGTGCCAGCAGTTCTACTAGCGGGGTTGACAATGAGCAGTTCTTC
CDR3aa: CASSSTSGVDNEQFF
abundance: -
d_gene: TRBD2
v_gene: TRBV27
j_gene: TRBJ2-1

CDR3nt: TGTGCCAGCAGCGGGGACAGGGGAATGAGTAACGAGCAGTACTTC
CDR3aa: CASSGDRGMSNEQYF
abundance: -
d_gene: TRBD1
v_gene: TRBV5-4
j_gene: TRBJ2-7

CDR3nt: TGCGCCAGCAGCCACGGGCTTAAGAGCTCCTACGAGCAGTACTTC
CDR3aa: CASSHGLKSSYEQYF
abundance: -
d_gene: -
v_gene: TRBV4-1
j_gene: TRBJ2-7

CDR3nt: TGCGCCAGCAGCTCCCCAGGACAGGTTCCCTACGAGCAGTACTTC
CDR3aa: CASSSPGQVPYEQYF
abundance: -
d_gene: TRBD1
v_gene: TRBV5-1
j_gene: TRBJ2-7

CDR3nt: TGCGCCAGCAGCCAAGAGGGGACCACTGGAAACACCATATATTTT
CDR3aa: CASSQEGTTGNTIYF
abundance: -
d_gene: -
v_gene: TRBV4-1
j_gene: TRBJ1-3

CDR3nt: TGCGCCAGCAGCCAGGACGGGACAGCGGATGAGCAGTTCTTC
CDR3aa: CASSQDGTADEQFF
abundance: -
d_gene: TRBD1
v_gene: TRBV4-1
j_gene: TRBJ2-1

CDR3nt: TGTGCCAGCAGCTTACGGGACAGCGAGAACATTCAGTACTTC
CDR3aa: CASSLRDSENIQYF
abundance: -
d_gene: TRBD1
v_gene: TRBV5-6
j_gene: TRBJ2-4

CDR3nt: TGTGCCAGCAGTGACAGGGACTCCTACAATGAGCAGTTCTTC
CDR3aa: CASSDRDSYNEQFF
abundance: -
d_gene: TRBD1
v_gene: TRBV27
j_gene: TRBJ2-1

CDR3nt: TGCGCCAGCAGCCTTGGGTGGGATGACAGGGGCCAAACCTACGAGCAGTACTTC
CDR3aa: CASSLGWDDRGQTYEQYF
abundance: once
d_gene: TRBD1
v_gene: TRBV5-1
j_gene: TRBJ2-7

CDR3nt: TGTGCCAGCAGCCAAATGTGGGGGAGTGCCGGGGAGCTGTTTTTT
CDR3aa: CASSQMWGSAGELFF
abundance: -
d_gene: -
v_gene: TRBV6-5
j_gene: TRBJ2-2

CDR3nt: TGCAGCCCCCAAAGACGTCCCCCGGGACAGGTCCTCCGGGATACGCAGTATTTT
CDR3aa: CSPQRRPPGQVLRDTQYF
abundance: -
d_gene: TRBD1
v_gene: TRBV29-1
j_gene: TRBJ2-3

CDR3nt: TGCGCCAGCAGCCAAGATCATGGGCAGTACTCCTACGAGCAGTACTTC
CDR3aa: CASSQDHGQYSYEQYF
abundance: -
d_gene: -
v_gene: TRBV4-3
j_gene: TRBJ2-7

CDR3nt: TGTGCCAGCAGCTTATGGGAAGGGGGCAGGACTGAAGCTTTCTTT
CDR3aa: CASSLWEGGRTEAFF
abundance: -
d_gene: TRBD1
v_gene: TRBV7-9
j_gene: TRBJ1-1

CDR3nt: TGTGCCAGCAGTTACGGGAGAAACACCGGGGAGCTGTTTTTT
CDR3aa: CASSYGRNTGELFF
abundance: few
d_gene: -
v_gene: TRBV6-5
j_gene: TRBJ2-2

CDR3nt: TGCGCCAGCAGCCAAGATCGGGCTACACTAGCGGGACAAGAGACCCAGTACTTC
CDR3aa: CASSQDRATLAGQETQYF
abundance: -
d_gene: TRBD2
v_gene: TRBV4-3
j_gene: TRBJ2-5

CDR3nt: TGTGCCAGCAGCGTATCTGTGGGGGGAAGCACAGATACGCAGTATTTT
CDR3aa: CASSVSVGGSTDTQYF
abundance: -
d_gene: -
v_gene: TRBV9
j_gene: TRBJ2-3

CDR3nt: TGTGCCAGCAGCTTTGAGCTGTCTCTTGAAGGGGCCTACGAGCAGTACTTC
CDR3aa: CASSFELSLEGAYEQYF
abundance: -
d_gene: -
v_gene: TRBV7-6
j_gene: TRBJ2-7

CDR3nt: TGTGCCTGGAGTAGAGGCGAGCAGTACTTC
CDR3aa: CAWSRGEQYF
abundance: once
d_gene: -
v_gene: TRBV30
j_gene: TRBJ2-7

CDR3nt: TGTGCCAGCAGCTTATGGCCAAACACCGGGGAGCTGTTTTTT
CDR3aa: CASSLWPNTGELFF
abundance: -
d_gene: -
v_gene: TRBV5-5
j_gene: TRBJ2-2

CDR3nt: TGTGCCAGCAGTGAAGCGCCCGGACCGAGCTATGGCTACACCTTC
CDR3aa: CASSEAPGPSYGYTF
abundance: -
d_gene: -
v_gene: TRBV6-1
j_gene: TRBJ1-2

CDR3nt: TGCAGCGTTGTAGTCTGGCAGGGGGCGCGCGGGACTGAAGCTTTCTTT
CDR3aa: CSVVVWQGARGTEAFF
abundance: -
d_gene: TRBD1
v_gene: TRBV29-1
j_gene: TRBJ1-1

CDR3nt: TGTGCCAGCAGTGGGGGGAACACCGGGGAGCTGTTTTTT
CDR3aa: CASSGGNTGELFF
abundance: -
d_gene: -
v_gene: TRBV2
j_gene: TRBJ2-2

CDR3nt: TGTGCCAGCAGTGAATTGGGCGAGGTCTACGAGCAGTACTTC
CDR3aa: CASSELGEVYEQYF
abundance: -
d_gene: -
v_gene: TRBV6-1
j_gene: TRBJ2-7

CDR3nt: TGCGCCAGCAGCTGGGGACAGGGCACAGATACGCAGTATTTT
CDR3aa: CASSWGQGTDTQYF
abundance: -
d_gene: TRBD1
v_gene: TRBV5-1
j_gene: TRBJ2-3

CDR3nt: TGCGCCAGCAGCTTGTTTGGAGGACAAGAGACCCAGTACTTC
CDR3aa: CASSLFGGQETQYF
abundance: once
d_gene: -
v_gene: TRBV5-1
j_gene: TRBJ2-5

CDR3nt: TGCGCCAGCAGCTTCCTACAGGGGGGGAACACTGAAGCTTTCTTT
CDR3aa: CASSFLQGGNTEAFF
abundance: -
d_gene: TRBD1
v_gene: TRBV5-1
j_gene: TRBJ1-1

CDR3nt: TGTGCCAGCAGTTTTTCGGGACAGGGGGCAGAGGGCTACACCTTC
CDR3aa: CASSFSGQGAEGYTF
abundance: -
d_gene: TRBD1
v_gene: TRBV27
j_gene: TRBJ1-2

CDR3nt: TGTGCCAGCAGCGAGGGACATCAGAACACTGAAGCTTTCTTT
CDR3aa: CASSEGHQNTEAFF
abundance: few
d_gene: -
v_gene: TRBV7-9
j_gene: TRBJ1-1

CDR3nt: TGTGCCAGCAGCTCGACAGGGGAGTTCCACCAAGAGACCCAGTACTTC
CDR3aa: CASSSTGEFHQETQYF
abundance: -
d_gene: TRBD1
v_gene: TRBV7-9
j_gene: TRBJ2-5

CDR3nt: TGTGCCAGTAGCCCCCCGGGACTGCACTACGAGCAGTACTTC
CDR3aa: CASSPPGLHYEQYF
abundance: -
d_gene: -
v_gene: TRBV19
j_gene: TRBJ2-7

CDR3nt: TGTGCCAGCAGCGGATACGGGACAGCGAACACTGAAGCTTTCTTT
CDR3aa: CASSGYGTANTEAFF
abundance: -
d_gene: TRBD1
v_gene: TRBV7-2
j_gene: TRBJ1-1

CDR3nt: TGTGCCAGCAGCCTGGGACAGGGGCGCTACTACGAGCAGTACTTC
CDR3aa: CASSLGQGRYYEQYF
abundance: -
d_gene: TRBD1
v_gene: TRBV7-9
j_gene: TRBJ2-7

CDR3nt: TGTGCCATCAGTGAATTTGGACAGGAGGCCCCGTCGAACGCCGGGGAGCTGTTTTTT
CDR3aa: CAISEFGQEAPSNAGELFF
abundance: -
d_gene: TRBD1
v_gene: TRBV10-3
j_gene: TRBJ2-2